This is a list of T cell receptor beta chains from one sample in a study of blood T cell repertoires in COVID-19. TCRdb's table, derived via immunoSEQ multiplex PCR, lists solely in-frame clones and lacks some. This sample has roughly 180,000 clones, with about 75% found just once. The sample taken for sequencing was peripheral blood. The receptors were gathered from a woman aged 45-59 years with active or convalescent COVID-19. Both conserved end residues are part of each CDR3. D genes are given only for firm matches. Only part of the rows carry a size: once, few, many, or a class if the clone is expanded.

V	size	J	D	DNA	CDR3
TRBV25-1	NA	TRBJ2-1	NA	TGTGCCAGCAAGTTAGAGAACTCCTACAATGAGCAGTTCTTC	CASKLENSYNEQFF
TRBV7-2	NA	TRBJ1-2	TRBD1	TGTGCCAGCAGCTTATATGCAGGGGGATATTTAGGCTACACCTTC	CASSLYAGGYLGYTF
TRBV5-1	NA	TRBJ2-4	NA	TGCGCCAGCAGCTTGGTTGTGGGCGGGACGAAAAACATTCAGTACTTC	CASSLVVGGTKNIQYF
TRBV9	few	TRBJ1-3	NA	TGTGCCAGCAGCGCGGGAGAGCTAGAATCAGCCGAAAGGGATTTT	CASSAGELESAERDF
TRBV11-2	NA	TRBJ1-1	NA	TGTGCCAGCAGCCGGACACTAGAAGCTTTCTTT	CASSRTLEAFF
TRBV7-9	NA	TRBJ2-5	NA	TGTGCCAGCAGCTTAGCGGGCAGGCACCAGTACTTC	CASSLAGRHQYF
TRBV10-3	NA	TRBJ2-7	NA	TGTGCCATCAGTGAGAACGGGGAGAGCTCCTACGAGCAGTACTTC	CAISENGESSYEQYF
TRBV29-1	NA	TRBJ1-2	TRBD1	TGCAGCGTTGAGGCAGGGGGAGGTTATGGCTACACCTTC	CSVEAGGGYGYTF
TRBV6-5	NA	TRBJ1-1	TRBD1	TGTGCCAGCAGCCCCCCCAGGGGGGATCGCACTGAAGCTTTCTTT	CASSPPRGDRTEAFF
TRBV19	NA	TRBJ1-1	TRBD1	TGTGCCAGTAAGTCCGGCGACAGGGGCTCTCTTACTGAAGCTTTCTTT	CASKSGDRGSLTEAFF
TRBV7-9	NA	TRBJ2-3	NA	TGTGCCAGCAGCTACATTCCAGGGGCAGATACGCAGTATTTT	CASSYIPGADTQYF
TRBV29-1	NA	TRBJ2-5	TRBD2	TGCAGCGTTGAGGGACTAGCGGGAGTAGAGACCCAGTACTTC	CSVEGLAGVETQYF
TRBV7-3	NA	TRBJ2-1	NA	TGTGCCAGCAGCTCCTCGCGAGCGGACCCTAAGGATGAGCAGTTCTTC	CASSSSRADPKDEQFF
TRBV7-9	NA	TRBJ1-1	NA	TGTGCCAGCAGCTTACAGGGGAATGAAGCTTTCTTT	CASSLQGNEAFF
TRBV6-1	NA	TRBJ2-7	TRBD2	TGTGCCAGCAGTGAGCGGGGGGAGTTCTACGAGCAGTACTTC	CASSERGEFYEQYF